This T cell receptor beta chain was captured in a study of cytomegalovirus exposure and HLA in healthy donors. Study-wide findings and caveats: Reports showed the classifier diagnosing cytomegalovirus status with high specificity and sensitivity.

J was trimmed by 8 bases and V by 5 bases; bases with no gene match: 5. The germline V gene encodes CDR1 MNHNS and CDR2 SASEGT. This CDR3 is built from 13 residues. This PCR relied on a set of 60 Vbeta primers and 13 Jbeta primers. Sequencing was performed with immunoSEQ multiplex PCR; in TCRdb, only in-frame clones are kept and a portion is missing. The sample carries 150,000 or so clones, roughly 70% recorded once. About this clone itself: The antigen remains unidentified.

The J gene is TRBJ1-4, the V gene TRBV6-1; 7 nucleotides line up with TRBD1. The receptor's source is an older woman in good health and CMV-seropositive. The sequenced sample consisted of PBMCs. CDR3 DNA: TGTGCCAGCAGTCGGGACAGCGTCGAAAAACTGTTTTTT. Translated: CASSRDSVEKLFF.